A selection of T cell receptor beta chains follows, all from one sample in a study of blood T cell repertoires in COVID-19. This table comes from immunoSEQ multiplex PCR, and its TCRdb copy is limited to in-frame clones, with some not included. The data show about 160,000 clones, with 82% seen just once and roughly 7% held by the top ten. Sequenced input: peripheral blood. The receptors originated from a woman in her thirties or forties with COVID-19, enrolled during active disease. Both conserved end residues are part of each CDR3. The D gene is left open where the match is weak. Expanded clones get a size class; other rows say once, few or many, or leave the size out.

v_gene	abundance	j_gene	d_gene	CDR3nt	CDR3aa
TRBV5-4	NA	TRBJ1-4	TRBD1	TGTGCCAGCAGCAACTACAGGGGGACGAATGAAAAACTGTTTTTT	CASSNYRGTNEKLFF
TRBV5-5	once	TRBJ1-4	TRBD1	TGTGCCAGCAGCACACAGACAGGGGGGAATGAAAAACTGTTTTTT	CASSTQTGGNEKLFF
TRBV5-8	once	TRBJ1-4	TRBD1	TGTGCCAGCAGCTTGGATGGGACAGGGTATTCTGAAAAACTGTTTTTT	CASSLDGTGYSEKLFF
TRBV7-2	NA	TRBJ1-1	NA	TGTGCCAGCAGGAGTCCGGGACGGAGGGGGAACACTGAAGCTTTCTTT	CASRSPGRRGNTEAFF
TRBV10-2	NA	TRBJ1-6	TRBD1	TGCGCCAGCAGGGGGACAGGGGGCAATTCACCCCTCCACTTT	CASRGTGGNSPLHF
TRBV21-1	once	TRBJ1-4	NA	TGTGCCAGCAGCACCATTTATCAGGGCGGTAGTGAAAAACTGTTTTTT	CASSTIYQGGSEKLFF
TRBV14	NA	TRBJ1-4	TRBD1	TGTGCCAGCAGCCAATTTAGAGGGACAGGGAACGAAAAACTGTTTTTT	CASSQFRGTGNEKLFF
TRBV28	NA	TRBJ2-3	TRBD1	TGTGCCAGCAGCAATGACAGGGCTACAGATACGCAGTATTTT	CASSNDRATDTQYF
TRBV28	NA	TRBJ2-7	NA	TGTGCCAGCAGTCAGACTAGCGAGCAGTACTTC	CASSQTSEQYF
TRBV7-8	NA	TRBJ1-2	NA	TGTGCCAGCAGCTACTTATCGAACTATGGCTACACCTTC	CASSYLSNYGYTF
TRBV19	NA	TRBJ2-7	TRBD2	TGTGCCAGTAGTGGCAAGCGGGAGGCCACCTACGAGCAGTACTTC	CASSGKREATYEQYF
TRBV7-2	NA	TRBJ2-7	NA	TGTGCCAGCAGCCGGAAAGGTACCGGGACACAGACCTACGAGCAGTACTTC	CASSRKGTGTQTYEQYF
TRBV19	few	TRBJ2-3	TRBD2	TGTGCCAGTAGAGCGGGAGGGTTTGATACGCAGTATTTT	CASRAGGFDTQYF
TRBV5-5	NA	TRBJ2-7	NA	TGTGCCAGCAGCTGGGGTATCGGGCTAGCGAACTACGAGCAGTACTTC	CASSWGIGLANYEQYF
TRBV9	once	TRBJ1-6	NA	TGTGCCAGCATCAACCTCGCGGCCTCCAGCATCAATAATTCACCCCTCCACTTT	CASINLAASSINNSPLHF
TRBV12-3/TRBV12-4	NA	TRBJ1-3	NA	TGTGCCAGCAGTTTAGCGCGGGGAAACACCATATATTTT	CASSLARGNTIYF
TRBV27	NA	TRBJ2-1	TRBD2	TGTGCCAGCAGTATCCGACTAGCTTCCAATGAGCAGTTCTTC	CASSIRLASNEQFF
TRBV4-1	NA	TRBJ2-5	NA	TGCGCCAGCAGCCAAGACCCACTACCCCAAGAGACCCAGTACTTC	CASSQDPLPQETQYF
TRBV5-1	NA	TRBJ2-3	NA	TGCGCCAGCAGCTTCACGCCGACTAGCACAGATACGCAGTATTTT	CASSFTPTSTDTQYF
TRBV18	NA	TRBJ2-2	NA	TGTGCCAGCTCAACAGCTCCCCCCTCCCCTTCGAACACCGGGGAGCTGTTTTTT	CASSTAPPSPSNTGELFF
TRBV6-5	NA	TRBJ2-3	TRBD2	TGTGCCAGCACGGAAGTTAGCGGGAGCACAGATACGCAGTATTTT	CASTEVSGSTDTQYF
TRBV29-1	NA	TRBJ2-3	NA	TGCAGCGTTGAAGATAGAAGCGGATCCAGCGGATTTAGCACAGATACGCAGTATTTT	CSVEDRSGSSGFSTDTQYF
TRBV7-9	few	TRBJ1-1	NA	TGTGCCAGCAGCTGGGAAGGGGGTTCGGCCACTGAAGCTTTCTTT	CASSWEGGSATEAFF
TRBV19	NA	TRBJ2-3	TRBD2	TGTGCCAGTAGTTCCCCTAGCGGGAGCACAGATACGCAGTATTTT	CASSSPSGSTDTQYF
TRBV13	NA	TRBJ2-1	TRBD2	TGTGCCAGCAGCTCCGAGACTAGCGGGAGGGCCCTTTCGCAGTTCTTC	CASSSETSGRALSQFF
TRBV6-5	NA	TRBJ1-1	NA	TGTGCCAGCAGTTACGTCCCGGGGACTGAAGCTTTCTTT	CASSYVPGTEAFF
TRBV13	NA	TRBJ1-2	TRBD1	TGTGCCAGCAGCTTAGGGCCCACAGGGGGCTCTGGCTACACCTTC	CASSLGPTGGSGYTF
TRBV6-5	NA	TRBJ1-3	NA	TGTGCCAGCAGCCCGACAGTGACTGGAAACACCATATATTTT	CASSPTVTGNTIYF